The 30 T cell receptor beta chains presented below share a single source sample, sequenced in a study of blood T cell repertoires in COVID-19. Produced via immunoSEQ multiplex PCR; TCRdb's table is partial and in-frame only. The table lists 25,000 to 35,000 clones, 85% to 90% of them singletons. The material sequenced was peripheral blood. These receptors were taken from a man in his 60s with active COVID-19.

The V call is TRBV7-3, the J call TRBJ2-7, with unresolved D. Trimming took off 5 bases at V and 4 bases at J, with 9 bases between the two ends. Germline lookup yields CDR1 SGHTA and CDR2 FQGTGA. The CDR3 extends over 12 amino acids. CDR3 sequence reads: CASSHNGYEQYF. The CDR3 DNA is TGTGCCAGCAGCCACAACGGGTACGAGCAGTACTTC.

This chain links TRBV5-1 with TRBJ2-2; 10 nucleotides line up with TRBD2. The V segment lost 2 bases and the J segment 4 bases; nucleotides outside the gene matches: 2. Germline loops: CDR1 SGHRS, CDR2 YFSETQ. The CDR3 is 15 amino acids. The CDR3 sequence: CASSLRTSGTGELFF. The CDR3 region has the DNA TGCGCCAGCAGCTTAAGGACTAGCGGCACCGGGGAGCTGTTTTTT.

This clone was seen just once. The CDR3: CASSPQGASYEQYF. The CDR3 region has the DNA TGTGCCAGCAGCCCCCAGGGGGCGTCCTACGAGCAGTACTTC. The rearrangement uses TRBV7-2 and TRBJ2-7, with TRBD1 matching over 8 bases. CDR1 and CDR2 (germline): SGHTA, FQGNSA. The CDR3 totals 14 residues. J lost 1 base, V lost 5 bases, and 4 bases had no gene match.

This clone came up once. The chain links TRBV2 to TRBJ2-5, with 9 positions matching TRBD2. The CDR3 consists of 15 residues. V trimming: 6 bases; J trimming: 6 bases; junction bases outside the gene matches: 11. Germline V gives CDR1 SNHLY, CDR2 FYNNEI. The CDR3 reads CASSGSRGGGQTQYF. CDR3 coding DNA: TGTGCCAGCAGCGGGTCGCGGGGGGGCGGACAGACCCAGTACTTC.

This sequence joins TRBV6-4 and TRBJ1-1, with 8 bases matching TRBD1. With 3 bases clipped from V and 5 bases from J, the junction kept 8 bases outside the gene matches. The germline V gene encodes CDR1 MRHNA and CDR2 SNTAGT. The CDR3 totals 15 residues. CDR3 bases: TGTGCCAGCAGTGAACCTCAGGGGGCTGTTACTGAAGCTTTCTTT. Its protein is CASSEPQGAVTEAFF.

The chain links TRBV28 to TRBJ1-5; TRBD1 matches at 8 bases. In germline, CDR1 is MDHEN, CDR2 SYDVKM. J was trimmed by 1 base and V by 5 bases; bases with no gene match: 10. CDR3 length equals 17 residues. CDR3 in DNA: TGTGCCAGCAGTACTCACACCGGACAGGGAAGCAATCAGCCCCAGCATTTT. It translates to CASSTHTGQGSNQPQHF.

The V gene is TRBV7-2, the J gene TRBJ2-7; TRBD1 agrees at 7 bases. The CDR3 is made up of 12 amino acids. V gave up 7 bases and J gave up 9 bases; unmatched junction bases: 9. Germline V lookup: CDR1 SGHTA, CDR2 FQGNSA. This CDR3 is CASKGGLVGQYF. As DNA, the CDR3 is TGTGCCAGCAAAGGGGGCCTGGTAGGGCAGTACTTC.

The V and J genes are TRBV20-1 and TRBJ2-5; unclear D gene. This CDR3 region has 11 residues. The V gene lost 7 bases and the J gene lost 9 bases, with 15 bases spanning the gap. CDR1 and CDR2 from the germline V gene are DFQATT and SNEGSKA (reference sequence). The CDR3 here is CSGGADGAQYF. CDR3 coding DNA: TGCAGTGGCGGAGCTGATGGAGCCCAGTACTTC.

V is TRBV5-4 and J is TRBJ2-1; 7 bases agree with TRBD2. Germline CDR1 reads SGHNT; CDR2 reads YYREEE (reference sequence). With V trimmed by 3 bases and J by 7 bases, 1 base remained unmatched. This CDR3 spans 12 amino acids. The CDR3 spells CASSWGGNEQFF. The CDR3 DNA follows: TGTGCCAGCAGCTGGGGAGGGAATGAGCAGTTCTTC.

The rearrangement uses TRBV5-4 and TRBJ2-3; 14 bases fit TRBD2. The V and J ends lost 2 bases and 1 base, in that order; junction bases with no gene match: 6. Germline values: CDR1 SGHNT, CDR2 YYREEE (reference sequence). This CDR3 spans 18 amino acids. The CDR3 nucleotides read TGTGCCAGCAGCTTCCGGACTAGCGGGGGGTGGGGCACAGATACGCAGTATTTT. Its translation: CASSFRTSGGWGTDTQYF. Full variable domain (rest looked up from reference TRBV5-4 and TRBJ2-3): ETGVTQSPTHLIKTRGQQVTLRCSSQSGHNTVSWYQQALGQGPQFIFQYYREEENGRGNFPPRFSGLQFPNYSSELNVNALELDDSALYLCASSFRTSGGWGTDTQYFGPGTRLTVL.

The gene calls are TRBV3-1 (or the pseudogene TRBV3-2) and TRBJ1-1; D uncertain. The CDR3 totals 14 residues. Germline CDR1 and CDR2: LGHDT and YNNKEL (reference sequence). With 0 bases removed from V and 0 bases from J, the gap between germline ends came to 5 bases. The CDR3 sequence: CASSQDLLNTEAFF. For the CDR3, the DNA is TGTGCCAGCAGCCAAGATCTATTGAACACTGAAGCTTTCTTT.

The chain couples TRBV11-1 to TRBJ2-2; TRBD1 matches 7 bases. Germline trimming cut 5 bases from V and 6 bases from J; bases unmatched to any gene: 3. CDR3 size: 13 residues. Germline loops: CDR1 SGHAT, CDR2 FQDESV (reference sequence). The CDR3 protein is CASSLTGPGELFF. The DNA of the CDR3 is TGTGCCAGCAGCCTGACAGGGCCCGGGGAGCTGTTTTTT. The variable domain in full, with the rest retrieved from reference TRBV11-1 and TRBJ2-2, is EAEVAQSPRYKITEKSQAVAFWCDPISGHATLYWYRQILGQGPELLVQFQDESVVDDSQLPKDRFSAERLKGVDSTLKIQPAELGDSAMYLCASSLTGPGELFFGEGSRLTVL.

This clone appeared once. This chain joins TRBV18 and TRBJ1-1; 9 nucleotides line up with TRBD1. Per the germline V gene, CDR1 is KGHSH and CDR2 is LQKENI. The CDR3 loop spans 15 amino acids. The V gene end was trimmed by 2 bases and the J gene end by 4 bases; junction bases not matched to a gene: 5. The DNA of the CDR3 is TGTGCCAGCTCACCAAGGGACAGGGCTTTCACTGAAGCTTTCTTT. This sequence encodes CASSPRDRAFTEAFF.

The gene calls are TRBV28 and TRBJ1-6; D gene ambiguous. This CDR3 is built from 14 residues. The V end lost 6 bases, the J end lost 3 bases, and 9 bases lay between the germline ends. Germline V gives CDR1 MDHEN, CDR2 SYDVKM. For the CDR3, the DNA is TGTGCCAGCAGCCCCGACATCTATAATTCACCCCTCCACTTT. This sequence encodes CASSPDIYNSPLHF.

The rearrangement links TRBV7-3 to TRBJ1-6; D is perhaps TRBD1 (6 bases). The CDR3 totals 16 residues. Germline CDR1 is SGHTA and CDR2 is FQGTGA. Between the trimmed V and J ends, which lost 5 bases and 11 bases, there was a span of 22 bases. The DNA of the CDR3 is TGTGCCAGCAGCGCAGGGGCTCAGGGAAGGATGCCACCCCTCCACTTT. This translates into CASSAGAQGRMPPLHF.

The CDR3 is CASSLENRGNTEAFF. The CDR3 DNA follows: TGTGCCAGCAGCTTAGAAAACAGGGGAAACACTGAAGCTTTCTTT. V gene TRBV7-2 combines with J gene TRBJ1-1, with TRBD1 matching over 7 bases. There are 15 residues in the CDR3. V gave up 1 base and J gave up 2 bases; unmatched junction bases: 4. Germline V gene lookup returns CDR1 SGHTA and CDR2 FQGNSA.

The rearrangement joins TRBV24-1 to TRBJ1-2, with 9 nucleotides matching TRBD1. The V segment lost 3 bases and the J segment 4 bases; nucleotides outside the gene matches: 14. Germline V gene data show CDR1 as KGHDR and CDR2 as SFDVKD. The CDR3 sequence is 18 residues long. Here the CDR3 reads CATSDPGQGGGGSYGYTF. The CDR3 nucleotides are TGTGCCACCAGTGATCCGGGACAGGGTGGAGGAGGGAGCTATGGCTACACCTTC.

The rearrangement links TRBV7-2 to TRBJ2-2, with TRBD2 as a possible D gene (6 bases). The CDR3 extends over 16 amino acids. From germline, CDR1 is SGHTA and CDR2 FQGNSA. The V end lost 5 bases, the J end lost 3 bases, and 16 bases lay between the germline ends. CDR3 sequence reads: CASSPRDRGDTGELFF. The CDR3 region has the DNA TGTGCCAGCAGCCCCAGGGACCGCGGGGACACCGGGGAGCTGTTTTTT.

This clone was observed once. The chain links TRBV27 to TRBJ1-2; tentatively, D is TRBD1 (6 bases). The CDR3 spans 15 residues. Germline V gene lookup returns CDR1 MNHEY and CDR2 SMNVEV (reference sequence). Deletions cut 2 bases from V and 4 bases from J, with 14 bases between. The DNA for the CDR3 is TGTGCCAGCAGTTTAGCCCCGGGACACCTCTATGGCTACACCTTC. It codes for CASSLAPGHLYGYTF.

The CDR3 DNA sequence: TGTGCCAGCAGTGAAGCGAATATCCGCCCCAGCCAGCGCACTGAAGCTTTCTTT. It yields the protein CASSEANIRPSQRTEAFF. The gene calls are TRBV6-1 and TRBJ1-1; no firm D call. The CDR3 spans 18 residues. The V and J ends lost 0 bases and 4 bases respectively, with 21 bases between them. Germline V gene lookup returns CDR1 MNHNS and CDR2 SASEGT.

The chain recombines TRBV6-5 with TRBJ1-2, with 8 bases aligning to TRBD1. The CDR3 covers 15 residues. V shed 5 bases and J 2 bases; nucleotides not matched to a gene: 7. From germline, CDR1 is MNHEY and CDR2 SVGAGI. CDR3 sequence: CASSPGTGQNYGYTF. In nucleotides, the CDR3 is TGTGCCAGCAGTCCCGGGACAGGACAGAACTATGGCTACACCTTC.

This rearrangement joins TRBV28 to TRBJ1-5; no reliable D call. In germline, CDR1 is MDHEN, CDR2 SYDVKM. Deletions cut 6 bases from V and 2 bases from J, with 17 bases between. The CDR3 has 16 amino acids. The CDR3 nucleotides are TGTGCCAGCAGCCCCGATGACGACATCCGCAATCAGCCCCAGCATTTT. It specifies CASSPDDDIRNQPQHF.

The chain employs TRBV7-9 and TRBJ2-5; 9 nucleotides line up with TRBD2. The V and J ends lost 0 bases and 5 bases, in that order; junction bases with no gene match: 4. The CDR3 is 15 residues long. From germline, CDR1 is SEHNR and CDR2 FQNEAQ (reference sequence). CDR3 DNA: TGTGCCAGCAGCTTAGCGCGGGGGGGCCATGAGACCCAGTACTTC. Translation gives CASSLARGGHETQYF.

The chain joins TRBV4-1 to TRBJ1-4; D possibly corresponds to TRBD1 (6 bases). The V gene's germline CDR1 is MGHRA and CDR2 YSYEKL. The V and J ends lost 0 bases and 8 bases respectively, with 13 bases between them. The CDR3 extends over 15 amino acids. The CDR3 sequence: CASSQEGRGGEKLFF. Here the CDR3 DNA reads TGCGCCAGCAGCCAAGAAGGCAGGGGTGGCGAAAAACTGTTTTTT.

The chain employs TRBV2 and TRBJ2-7, with a tentative D call TRBD2 (5 bases). Per germline, CDR1 SNHLY and CDR2 FYNNEI. There are 11 residues in the CDR3. The V gene lost 6 bases and the J gene lost 6 bases, with 9 bases spanning the gap. The CDR3 DNA follows: TGTGCCAGCAGGCTGAGCGGCGAGCAGTACTTC. This translates into CASRLSGEQYF.

This clone has more than one count but fewer than ten. The chain combines TRBV3-1 (or the pseudogene TRBV3-2) with TRBJ2-1; the D is unclear. The length of the CDR3 is 17 residues. Germline V lookup: CDR1 LGHDT, CDR2 YNNKEL (reference sequence). The V end was cut by 0 bases, the J end by 4 bases, with 16 bases between. DNA for the CDR3: TGTGCCAGCAGCCAAGATAAGGCGGATCGGCATTACAATGAGCAGTTCTTC. This encodes CASSQDKADRHYNEQFF.

This rearrangement joins TRBV15 to TRBJ1-1; D is unclear. Germline CDR1 is LNHNV and CDR2 is YYDKDF (reference sequence). CDR3 length: 13 residues. Trimming shortened V by 3 bases and J by 5 bases, and 10 bases separated the two germline ends. The CDR3, as DNA: TGTGCCACCAGCAGCGCCCGGGGTACTGAAGCTTTCTTT. Encoded protein: CATSSARGTEAFF.

The chain links TRBV18 to TRBJ1-4, with D possibly being TRBD1 (6 bases). The V and J ends lost 6 bases and 8 bases respectively, with 13 bases between them. In germline, CDR1 is KGHSH, CDR2 LQKENI. The CDR3 sequence is 13 residues long. The CDR3 nucleotides read TGTGCCAGCTCCCCGGCAGGGGCGGAAAAACTGTTTTTT. It encodes CASSPAGAEKLFF.

The chain is built from TRBV5-1 and TRBJ2-7; 7 bases match TRBD1. V dropped 3 bases and J dropped 6; count of bases not matched to a gene: 6. This CDR3 contains 13 residues. Germline CDR1 is SGHRS and CDR2 is YFSETQ. The CDR3 protein is CASSSEGATEQYF. CDR3 nucleotides: TGCGCCAGCAGCTCTGAGGGGGCGACCGAGCAGTACTTC.

V and J are TRBV5-6 and TRBJ1-1, with TRBD1 matching 7 bases. The CDR3 spans 14 residues. Germline V gene lookup returns CDR1 SGHDT and CDR2 YYEEEE. The V and J ends lost 0 bases and 6 bases, in that order; junction bases with no gene match: 5. The CDR3 sequence is CASSLGPQGAEAFF. Written as DNA, the CDR3 is TGTGCCAGCAGCTTGGGGCCCCAGGGGGCTGAAGCTTTCTTT.